Here is one T cell receptor (beta chain) with its context. The source of the sample is a study of monozygotic twins with inflammatory bowel disease. The CDR3 runs to 16 residues. TCRdb derives one entry per CDR3 protein from the 5' RACE reads, leaving out DNA. The sample includes some 440,000 distinct CDR3 sequences. Sequencing was performed on blood. The chain couples TRBV12-3 or TRBV12-4 to TRBJ1-1. The source is a human donor with ulcerative colitis or Crohn's disease, or a healthy co-twin of an affected twin (not recorded which). The CDR3 spells CASSDQSRTRNTEAFF.